This passage covers 30 T cell receptor beta chains from one sample sequenced in a study of blood T cell repertoires in COVID-19. Produced via immunoSEQ multiplex PCR; TCRdb's table is partial and in-frame only. The sample lists approximately 140,000 clones; roughly 86% were seen once. The material sequenced was peripheral blood. Source of these receptors: a human donor in a cohort sampled during active COVID-19.

V is TRBV5-4 and J is TRBJ2-7, with 8 bases fitting TRBD1. The CDR3 has 15 residues. The J segment lost 2 bases and the V segment lost 3 bases, leaving 7 bases of the junction unmatched. Germline assignment: CDR1 SGHNT and CDR2 YYREEE (reference sequence). The CDR3 loop is CASSSGQALAYEQYF. DNA of the CDR3: TGTGCCAGCAGCTCGGGACAGGCTCTAGCCTACGAGCAGTACTTC.

The rearrangement links TRBV7-8 to TRBJ2-7; perhaps TRBD2 as D (6 bases). V gave up 6 bases and J gave up 3 bases, with 18 bases separating them. The germline V gene encodes CDR1 SGHVS and CDR2 FQNEAQ. The CDR3 covers 15 residues. The CDR3 region has the DNA TGTGCCAGCAGTTGGCGCGGGACTCCGGGCTACGAGCAGTACTTC. Translating gives CASSWRGTPGYEQYF.

This chain uses TRBV7-9 with TRBJ2-2; D is unresolved. CDR3 size: 14 residues. Germline assignment: CDR1 SEHNR and CDR2 FQNEAQ (reference sequence). Trimming removed 3 bases from V and 2 bases from J, with 7 bases in between. The CDR3: CASSLPTNTGELFF. The CDR3 DNA reads TGTGCCAGCAGCTTGCCCACAAACACCGGGGAGCTGTTTTTT.

As DNA, the CDR3 is TGTGCCAGCACCAGGACAAACGCCTACAATGAGCAGTTCTTC. Its translation is CASTRTNAYNEQFF. The V call is TRBV6-5, the J call TRBJ2-1, with D perhaps TRBD1 (5 bases). CDR1 MNHEY and CDR2 SVGAGI come from the germline V gene. The length of the CDR3 is 14 residues. V lost 7 bases and J lost 2, with 12 bases in between.

The V call is TRBV2, the J call TRBJ1-2; D is undetermined. Germline V gives CDR1 SNHLY, CDR2 FYNNEI. The CDR3 runs 13 residues. V was pared by 4 bases and J by 3 bases, with 9 bases between. The CDR3 sequence is CASSAEGDYGYTF. CDR3 DNA sequence: TGTGCCAGCAGTGCTGAGGGCGACTATGGCTACACCTTC.

This clone was observed a single time. This rearrangement joins TRBV18 to TRBJ1-5; perhaps TRBD1 as D (5 bases). The CDR3 length is 18 residues. V shed 3 bases and J shed 0 bases, with 18 bases lying between them. The germline V gene encodes CDR1 KGHSH and CDR2 LQKENI. The CDR3 sequence is CASSPRFGGGLSNQPQHF. DNA for the CDR3: TGTGCCAGCTCACCGCGTTTTGGGGGGGGTCTTAGCAATCAGCCCCAGCATTTT.

This clone was seen a handful of times. CDR3 DNA: TGTGCCAGCAGTTACTCCCGACAGACAGATACGCAGTATTTT. Its protein product is CASSYSRQTDTQYF. This chain uses TRBV6-5 with TRBJ2-3; a weak D match, TRBD1 (5 bases). CDR1 is MNHEY, CDR2 SVGAGI, per germline. CDR3 length equals 14 residues. The V and J ends lost 0 bases and 3 bases respectively, with 7 bases between them.

The gene calls are TRBV6-1 and TRBJ1-1, with 9 bases matching TRBD1. This CDR3 has 19 amino acids. Germline CDR1 MNHNS, CDR2 SASEGT. V was clipped by 2 bases and J by 5 bases; unmatched bases: 18. The CDR3 reads CASSEWLGARDRVLTEAFF. The CDR3 region has the DNA TGTGCCAGCAGTGAATGGTTGGGAGCCCGGGACAGGGTATTAACTGAAGCTTTCTTT.

The rearrangement uses TRBV4-1 and TRBJ1-5; D possibly corresponds to TRBD1 (6 bases). CDR3 length: 13 residues. Per germline, CDR1 MGHRA and CDR2 YSYEKL. The V and J ends lost 2 bases and 9 bases respectively, with 11 bases between them. The CDR3 sequence: CASSQLRGGPQHF. The CDR3 nucleotides are TGCGCCAGCAGCCAACTCAGAGGGGGGCCCCAGCATTTT.

The V gene is TRBV30, the J gene TRBJ1-1, with TRBD1 identical over 9 bases. The CDR3 spans 14 residues. The germline CDR1 and CDR2 sequences are GTSNPN and SVGIG (reference sequence). Trimming took 6 bases from V and 6 from J; bases not matched to a gene: 11. In DNA, the CDR3 is TGTGCCTGCCCCGGGGGGACAGGGTCTTCTGAAGCTTTCTTT. This translates into CACPGGTGSSEAFF.

The chain links TRBV28 to TRBJ2-3; TRBD2 agrees at 8 bases. V lost 1 base, J lost 2 bases, and 11 bases stayed unmatched. This CDR3 is built from 18 residues. In germline, CDR1 is MDHEN, CDR2 SYDVKM. The CDR3 DNA reads TGTGCCAGCAGTTTATCAGCAAGAGCGGGAGTATCCACAGATACGCAGTATTTT. Its translation is CASSLSARAGVSTDTQYF.

The V gene is TRBV21-1, the J gene TRBJ2-3; the listed D gene, TRBD2, was not tested against the DNA. TRBV21-1 is described as a pseudogene. The CDR3 runs to 17 residues. The CDR3 DNA reads TGTGCCAGTCCACTTGAACGCGAATCAACTAGCACAGATACGCAGTATTTT. This codes for CASPLERESTSTDTQYF.

V and J are TRBV6-5 and TRBJ2-2, with 10 nucleotides matching TRBD1. Germline V gives CDR1 MNHEY, CDR2 SVGAGI. The CDR3 extends over 15 amino acids. The J segment lost 7 bases and the V segment lost 10 bases, leaving 12 bases of the junction unmatched. This CDR3 is CATQGGTGVVGELFF. The CDR3 bases are TGTGCCACCCAAGGGGGGACAGGGGTTGTCGGGGAGCTGTTTTTT.

This clone occurred many times. The chain couples TRBV25-1 to TRBJ2-1; perhaps TRBD2 as D (5 bases). Deletions cut 2 bases from V and 5 bases from J, with 10 bases between. CDR3 length: 14 residues. Looked up from germline, CDR1 is MGHDK and CDR2 is SYGVNS. CDR3 loop: CASSERGNHNEQFF. For the CDR3, the DNA is TGTGCCAGCAGTGAACGAGGGAACCACAATGAGCAGTTCTTC.

J is TRBJ1-6 and V is TRBV5-6; D is perhaps TRBD1 (6 bases). The germline V and J ends were trimmed by 4 bases and 8 bases, with 16 bases remaining between them. CDR1 is SGHDT, CDR2 YYEEEE, per germline. The CDR3 consists of 15 residues. The CDR3 DNA reads TGTGCCAGCAGCCCTTTAGGGGGTGAGGATTCACCCCTCCACTTT. It translates to CASSPLGGEDSPLHF.

The V gene is TRBV2, the J gene TRBJ2-1; 7 nucleotides line up with TRBD2. The junction had 7 bases not matched to a gene; V was cut back by 6 bases and J by 2 bases. This CDR3 is 15 amino acids long. Germline V gives CDR1 SNHLY, CDR2 FYNNEI. The CDR3 DNA is TGTGCCAGCAGGCTCTTGCGGGAGCCCTACAATGAGCAGTTCTTC. Its protein product is CASRLLREPYNEQFF.

The V call is TRBV2, the J call TRBJ2-2, with a possible D match to TRBD2 (6 bases). The CDR3 is made up of 12 amino acids. V was pared by 4 bases and J by 6 bases, with 6 bases between. Germline V CDR1 and CDR2: SNHLY, FYNNEI. The CDR3 protein is CASSGEAGELFF. DNA of the CDR3: TGTGCCAGCAGTGGGGAGGCCGGGGAGCTGTTTTTT.

This sequence joins TRBV20-1 and TRBJ1-5; the D is unclear. The V gene lost 3 bases and the J gene lost 6 bases, with 6 bases spanning the gap. The CDR3 is 11 residues long. The V gene's germline CDR1 is DFQATT and CDR2 SNEGSKA (reference sequence). The CDR3 sequence is CSASRSQPQHF. DNA of the CDR3: TGCAGTGCTAGCAGAAGTCAGCCCCAGCATTTT.

The chain combines TRBV2 with TRBJ2-3, with TRBD2 matching 10 bases. The CDR3 covers 17 residues. CDR1 is SNHLY and CDR2 is FYNNEI in the germline V gene. V was clipped by 4 bases and J by 5 bases; unmatched bases: 12. DNA of the CDR3: TGTGCCAGCAGTGTTCGGGCTAGCGGGAGTGCGCAAGATACGCAGTATTTT. Its protein is CASSVRASGSAQDTQYF.

This chain links TRBV6-5 with TRBJ2-7; 9 bases map to TRBD2. Germline trimming cut 10 bases from V and 3 bases from J; bases unmatched to any gene: 4. The V gene's germline CDR1 is MNHEY and CDR2 SVGAGI. The CDR3 contains 12 residues. CDR3 region: CATLAGVYEQYF. The CDR3 nucleotides are TGTGCCACACTAGCGGGTGTCTACGAGCAGTACTTC.

J is TRBJ2-5 and V is TRBV25-1, with 8 bases aligning to TRBD2. In germline, CDR1 is MGHDK, CDR2 SYGVNS. J lost 5 bases, V lost 6 bases, and 5 bases had no gene match. This CDR3 spans 13 amino acids. DNA of the CDR3: TGTGCCAGCAGACGGGGGGGCAGGGAGACCCAGTACTTC. Translating it yields CASRRGGRETQYF.

The rearrangement links TRBV11-3 to TRBJ1-6; TRBD1 is a possible D gene (5 bases). Trimming took off 1 base at V and 7 bases at J, with 11 bases between the two ends. Per germline, CDR1 SGHNT and CDR2 YENEEA. This CDR3 region has 15 residues. CDR3 sequence: CASSLGGTTNSPLHF. The CDR3 DNA sequence: TGTGCCAGCAGCTTAGGGGGGACTACCAATTCACCCCTCCACTTT.

This clone was detected only once. The gene calls are TRBV6-4 and TRBJ1-5, with D perhaps matching TRBD1 (5 bases). This CDR3 is 19 amino acids long. With 7 bases removed from V and 0 bases from J, the gap between germline ends came to 25 bases. Germline V CDR1 and CDR2: MRHNA, SNTAGT. The CDR3 sequence: CASTPRCREGPYSNQPQHF. In DNA form, the CDR3 reads TGTGCCAGCACCCCGAGGTGCAGGGAGGGCCCATATAGCAATCAGCCCCAGCATTTT.

The gene calls are TRBV28 and TRBJ2-7; 7 bases line up with TRBD1. Trimming took 5 bases from V and 1 from J; bases not matched to a gene: 8. The germline CDR1 and CDR2 sequences are MDHEN and SYDVKM. The CDR3 extends over 15 amino acids. This CDR3 is CASSTDRDRSYEQYF. The CDR3 DNA sequence: TGTGCCAGCAGTACCGACAGGGATCGGTCCTACGAGCAGTACTTC.

The rearrangement joins TRBV6-2 or TRBV6-3 to TRBJ2-1, with D perhaps TRBD2 (6 bases). The ends were cut back, 2 bases at V and 4 bases at J, with 12 bases in the middle. From germline, CDR1 is MNHEY and CDR2 SVGEGT. The CDR3 has 15 amino acids. The CDR3 sequence: CASSYGRLGYNEQFF. In DNA, the CDR3 is TGTGCCAGCAGTTACGGGAGACTAGGGTACAATGAGCAGTTCTTC.

The CDR3 sequence is CASSVGTSEQYF. CDR3 DNA sequence: TGTGCCAGCAGTGTTGGGACTTCCGAGCAGTACTTC. This sequence joins TRBV2 and TRBJ2-7; possible D gene TRBD2, 6 bases. V was cut by 4 bases and J by 6 bases, with 10 bases left in between. Germline lookup yields CDR1 SNHLY and CDR2 FYNNEI. The CDR3 loop spans 12 amino acids.

The CDR3 DNA reads TGTGCCAGCAGCGTAGGGACTAGCGGGATTCGGGAGCAGTACTTC. This codes for CASSVGTSGIREQYF. The rearrangement joins TRBV11-2 to TRBJ2-7, with 13 bases lining up with TRBD2. The CDR3 spans 15 residues. CDR1 is SGHAT and CDR2 is FQNNGV in the germline V gene. J lost 7 bases, V lost 5 bases, and 8 bases had no gene match.

This chain joins TRBV19 and TRBJ2-1, with TRBD2 matching over 7 bases. Germline CDR1 LNHDA, CDR2 SQIVND (reference sequence). The CDR3 consists of 15 residues. J lost 5 bases, V lost 3 bases, and 7 bases had no gene match. The CDR3 loop is CASSIASGRNNEQFF. The CDR3 nucleotides are TGTGCCAGTAGTATTGCTAGCGGAAGGAACAATGAGCAGTTCTTC.

The chain couples TRBV4-2 to TRBJ1-2; D gene uncertain. This CDR3 has 15 amino acids. V dropped 0 bases and J dropped 0 bases, with 8 bases sitting between them. Germline V lookup: CDR1 LGHNA, CDR2 YNFKEQ. CDR3 coding DNA: TGTGCCAGCAGCCAAGATGCGGGAGCTAACTATGGCTACACCTTC. Protein product: CASSQDAGANYGYTF.

This sequence joins TRBV2 and TRBJ1-5; D is possibly TRBD1 (5 bases). Trimming pared 4 bases from V and 1 base from J, leaving 11 bases between. Germline CDR1 and CDR2: SNHLY and FYNNEI. There are 15 residues in the CDR3. The CDR3 DNA follows: TGTGCCAGCAGTGCAAAGGGGATGAGCAATCAGCCCCAGCATTTT. Translation gives CASSAKGMSNQPQHF.